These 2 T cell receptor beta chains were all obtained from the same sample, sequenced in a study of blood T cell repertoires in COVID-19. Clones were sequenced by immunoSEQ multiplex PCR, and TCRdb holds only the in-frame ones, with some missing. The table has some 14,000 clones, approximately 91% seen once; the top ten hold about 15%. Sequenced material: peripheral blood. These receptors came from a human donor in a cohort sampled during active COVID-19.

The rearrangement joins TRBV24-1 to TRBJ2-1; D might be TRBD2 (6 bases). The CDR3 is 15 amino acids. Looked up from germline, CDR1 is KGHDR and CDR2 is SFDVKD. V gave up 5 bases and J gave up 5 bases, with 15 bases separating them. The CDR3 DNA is TGTGCCACCAGTGGAGGTCTAGCGAGCAACAATGAGCAGTTCTTC. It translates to CATSGGLASNNEQFF.

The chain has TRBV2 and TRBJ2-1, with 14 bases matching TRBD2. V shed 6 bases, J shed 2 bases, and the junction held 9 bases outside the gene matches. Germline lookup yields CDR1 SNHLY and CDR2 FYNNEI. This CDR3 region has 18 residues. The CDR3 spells CASSGTSGSLGAYNEQFF. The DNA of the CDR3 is TGTGCCAGCAGCGGGACTAGCGGGAGCCTCGGAGCCTACAATGAGCAGTTCTTC. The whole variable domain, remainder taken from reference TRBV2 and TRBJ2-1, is EPEVTQTPSHQVTQMGQEVILRCVPISNHLYFYWYRQILGQKVEFLVSFYNNEISEKSEIFDDQFSVERPDGSNFTLKIRSTKLEDSAMYFCASSGTSGSLGAYNEQFFGPGTRLTVL.